The 25 T cell receptor beta chains reported below all come from one sample, sequenced in a study of T cell clonotyping in hematopoietic cell transplantation. Time point reported: recipient sample about 28 days before transplant, after cytoreduction. Clones were sequenced by immunoSEQ multiplex PCR, and TCRdb holds only the in-frame ones, with some missing. The repertoire consists of roughly 30,000 clones, with less than 85% occurring once and the leading ten covering about 1.7%. The specimen comprised peripheral blood mononuclear cells, sampled before stem cell transplant. The origin of the receptors is a man aged 35-49 years with acute myeloid leukemia. Some clones in this sample may be carry-over from other donors' samples.

In nucleotides, the CDR3 is TGTGCCAGTAGTATAACGGCGGGGGGGAGTTACAATGAGCAGTTCTTC. As protein: CASSITAGGSYNEQFF. This chain links TRBV19 with TRBJ2-1; TRBD2 matches 9 bases. The CDR3 has 16 amino acids. CDR1 and CDR2 (germline): LNHDA, SQIVND (reference sequence). J lost 4 bases, V lost 2 bases, and 6 bases had no gene match. Filled out from reference TRBV19 and TRBJ2-1, the complete variable domain reads DGGITQSPKYLFRKEGQNVTLSCEQNLNHDAMYWYRQDPGQGLRLIYYSQIVNDFQKGDIAEGYSVSREKKESFPLTVTSAQKNPTAFYLCASSITAGGSYNEQFFGPGTRLTVL.

This clone has a single count. At one end the junction does not follow the germline gene, possibly because of a read error. For the CDR3, the DNA is TGTGCTAGCAGCTTTCAACTTAATGAAAAACTGTTTTTT. It encodes CASSFQLNEKLFF. V is TRBV7-7 and J is TRBJ1-4; D is ambiguous. Germline loops: CDR1 SSHAT, CDR2 FNYEAQ (reference sequence). There are 13 residues in the CDR3.

This CDR3 reads CASSEFGLAEKGFHEQFF. Written as DNA, the CDR3 is TGTGCCAGCAGTGAATTTGGACTAGCGGAGAAAGGTTTCCATGAGCAGTTCTTC. V gene TRBV6-1 combines with J gene TRBJ2-1; 10 positions agree with TRBD2. There are 18 residues in the CDR3. The germline V gene has CDR1 MNHNS and CDR2 SASEGT. The V and J ends lost 2 bases and 8 bases, in that order; junction bases with no gene match: 15.

V is TRBV2 and J is TRBJ1-1; TRBD1 is a possible D gene (6 bases). The V gene's germline CDR1 is SNHLY and CDR2 FYNNEI. V was shortened by 2 bases and J by 4 bases, with 14 bases between the two germline ends. This CDR3 spans 15 amino acids. CDR3 loop: CASSETRGFGTEAFF. The CDR3 DNA is TGTGCCAGCAGTGAAACCAGGGGCTTCGGCACTGAAGCTTTCTTT. Full variable domain (missing parts from reference TRBV2 and TRBJ1-1): EPEVTQTPSHQVTQMGQEVILRCVPISNHLYFYWYRQILGQKVEFLVSFYNNEISEKSEIFDDQFSVERPDGSNFTLKIRSTKLEDSAMYFCASSETRGFGTEAFFGQGTRLTVV.

The chain combines TRBV4-2 with TRBJ1-2; tentatively, D is TRBD1 (6 bases). Trimming removed 0 bases from V and 4 bases from J, with 12 bases in between. Germline assignment: CDR1 LGHNA and CDR2 YNFKEQ. The CDR3 contains 15 residues. As DNA, the CDR3 is TGTGCCAGCAGCCAAGATGCGAGGGGGGCCTATGGCTACACCTTC. This codes for CASSQDARGAYGYTF.

This clone was recorded only once. The chain couples TRBV5-6 to TRBJ1-2; 7 bases fit TRBD1. J lost 6 bases, V lost 2 bases, and 7 bases had no gene match. The CDR3 runs to 14 residues. Looked up from germline, CDR1 is SGHDT and CDR2 is YYEEEE. CDR3 sequence: CASSFPDRMDGYTF. In DNA form, the CDR3 reads TGTGCCAGCAGCTTTCCGGACAGGATGGATGGCTACACCTTC.

V usage is TRBV19 and J usage is TRBJ2-1; TRBD1 might be the D (6 bases). The CDR3 spans 15 residues. Germline V CDR1 and CDR2: LNHDA, SQIVND (reference sequence). V was trimmed by 0 bases and J by 5 bases, leaving 11 bases between them. This chain's CDR3 is CASSIDRGRNNEQFF. In nucleotides, the CDR3 is TGTGCCAGTAGTATAGACAGGGGTAGGAACAATGAGCAGTTCTTC.

This clone was seen a single time. The chain's CDR3 is CASSSWKGEADTQYF. The CDR3 DNA reads as TGTGCCAGCAGCTCATGGAAAGGGGAGGCAGATACGCAGTATTTT. This chain uses TRBV11-2 with TRBJ2-3; tentatively, D is TRBD2 (6 bases). Looked up from germline, CDR1 is SGHAT and CDR2 is FQNNGV. This CDR3 is 15 amino acids long. V was shortened by 4 bases and J by 4 bases, with 15 bases between the two germline ends.

V and J are TRBV2 and TRBJ2-3; 7 nucleotides agree with TRBD1. J lost 2 bases, V lost 6 bases, and 5 bases had no gene match. The CDR3 is 14 residues long. Germline CDR1 is SNHLY and CDR2 is FYNNEI. CDR3 coding DNA: TGTGCCAGCAGCTACAGGGGAAACACAGATACGCAGTATTTT. This translates into CASSYRGNTDTQYF.

This clone showed up just once. The V call is TRBV30, the J call TRBJ1-2, with 7 bases that match TRBD1. This CDR3 spans 13 amino acids. J gave up 8 bases and V 0 bases, and 6 bases lay outside the gene matches. The V gene's germline CDR1 is GTSNPN and CDR2 SVGIG (reference sequence). Written as DNA, the CDR3 is TGTGCCTGGAGTGTATGGGACAGACACGGCTACACCTTC. Its translation: CAWSVWDRHGYTF.

The rearrangement links TRBV5-8 to TRBJ2-1; D possibly uses TRBD1 or TRBD2 (5 bases each). The CDR3 extends over 17 amino acids. Germline V gene sequence: CDR1 SGHTS, CDR2 YDEGEE. V lost 6 bases, J lost 0 bases, and 19 bases lay in between. CDR3 region: CASTRGEIFSSYNEQFF. For the CDR3, the DNA is TGTGCCAGCACCCGAGGGGAGATCTTCAGCTCCTACAATGAGCAGTTCTTC.

This rearrangement joins TRBV30 to TRBJ1-3, with D possibly being TRBD1 (6 bases). There are 14 residues in the CDR3. Per germline, CDR1 GTSNPN and CDR2 SVGIG (reference sequence). Deletions cut 0 bases from V and 4 bases from J, with 10 bases between. The CDR3 reads CAWSVGASGNTIYF. The DNA of the CDR3 is TGTGCCTGGAGTGTGGGGGCTTCGGGAAACACCATATATTTT. Combining the CDR3 with reference TRBV30 and TRBJ1-3 gives the whole variable domain SQTIHQWPATLVQPVGSPLSLECTVEGTSNPNLYWYRQAAGRGLQLLFYSVGIGQISSEVPQNLSASRPQDRQFILSSKKLLLSDSGFYLCAWSVGASGNTIYFGEGSWLTVV.

The chain links TRBV9 to TRBJ1-4; 7 bases map to TRBD1. CDR1 and CDR2 from the germline V gene are SGDLS and YYNGEE. V shed 4 bases, J shed 3 bases, and the junction held 6 bases outside the gene matches. The CDR3 is 15 residues long. CDR3 sequence: CASSFSGTANEKLFF. DNA of the CDR3: TGTGCCAGCAGCTTTTCCGGGACAGCTAATGAAAAACTGTTTTTT.

The rearrangement joins TRBV5-4 to TRBJ1-1; D not certain. The CDR3 runs 11 residues. V dropped 1 base and J dropped 2 bases, with 0 bases sitting between them. Looked up from germline, CDR1 is SGHNT and CDR2 is YYREEE (reference sequence). This chain's CDR3 is CASSLNTEAFF. The CDR3 region has the DNA TGTGCCAGCAGCTTGAACACTGAAGCTTTCTTT.

This clone was recorded only once. V is TRBV5-4 and J is TRBJ1-1; D is ambiguous. The CDR3 loop spans 13 amino acids. V was pared by 6 bases and J by 1 base, with 10 bases between. Germline assignment: CDR1 SGHNT and CDR2 YYREEE (reference sequence). The CDR3 DNA sequence: TGTGCCAGCACCGGAACGGGGAACACTGAAGCTTTCTTT. The encoded protein is CASTGTGNTEAFF.

This clone was seen a single time. The chain joins TRBV19 to TRBJ2-2; 8 bases align to TRBD2. The CDR3 is 13 amino acids. Unmatched junction bases numbered 3, after V lost 6 bases and J lost 6 bases. Germline-derived CDR1 and CDR2 are LNHDA and SQIVND (reference sequence). The CDR3 bases are TGTGCCAGTAGCCGGGAGGGGGCCGGGGAGCTGTTTTTT. Translating it yields CASSREGAGELFF.

The chain links TRBV7-9 to TRBJ1-5; D gene uncertain. Germline CDR1 reads SEHNR; CDR2 reads FQNEAQ (reference sequence). Trimming took off 5 bases at V and 3 bases at J, with 14 bases between the two ends. CDR3 length equals 15 residues. The CDR3 region is CASSGYGEYNQPQHF. CDR3 nucleotides: TGTGCCAGCAGCGGCTACGGGGAGTACAATCAGCCCCAGCATTTT.

This clone came up a few times. This rearrangement joins TRBV4-2 to TRBJ1-1, with D perhaps matching TRBD1 (6 bases). The CDR3 spans 15 residues. Germline CDR1 LGHNA, CDR2 YNFKEQ. The V end lost 0 bases, the J end lost 4 bases, and 12 bases lay between the germline ends. The CDR3 sequence: CASSQDSAGVTEAFF. CDR3 DNA: TGTGCCAGCAGCCAAGATTCGGCAGGGGTCACTGAAGCTTTCTTT.

The chain links TRBV9 to TRBJ2-3, with a possible D match to TRBD1 (6 bases). The ends were cut back, 5 bases at V and 9 bases at J, with 22 bases in the middle. This CDR3 spans 15 amino acids. Per germline, CDR1 SGDLS and CDR2 YYNGEE. CDR3 loop: CASSLNLATRGTQYF. The CDR3 region has the DNA TGTGCCAGCAGTCTAAATCTAGCTACAAGGGGGACGCAGTATTTT.

This clone has a single count. The chain couples TRBV7-2 to TRBJ2-5; possible D gene TRBD1, 7 bases. The CDR3 is 14 amino acids. Germline V gives CDR1 SGHTA, CDR2 FQGNSA. Trimming removed 3 bases at V and 1 base at J, with 9 bases between. The CDR3 DNA is TGTGCCAGCAGCTTCCAGGGGGGCCAAGAGACCCAGTACTTC. Protein product: CASSFQGGQETQYF.

CDR3 protein: CARSPNFTGGRIASNQPQHF. Written as DNA, the CDR3 is TGTGCCAGAAGCCCGAATTTCACAGGGGGGAGGATAGCGAGCAATCAGCCCCAGCATTTT. This chain connects TRBV5-3 to TRBJ1-5; 8 bases agree with TRBD1. TRBV5-3 is an ORF, with its function uncertain. Trimming removed 4 bases from V and 1 base from J; junction bases left unmatched: 19. The CDR3 spans 20 residues.

This chain links TRBV5-1 with TRBJ1-3, with D possibly TRBD1 on 5 matching bases. CDR1 and CDR2 from the germline V gene are SGHRS and YFSETQ. Trimming left V 0 bases short and J 1 base short, with 8 bases between. The CDR3 loop spans 15 amino acids. The CDR3 reads CASSLESGSGNTIYF. The CDR3 nucleotides read TGCGCCAGCAGCTTGGAGTCAGGGTCTGGAAACACCATATATTTT.

The V and J genes are TRBV15 and TRBJ2-1; D gene uncertain. Trimming took 0 bases from V and 0 from J, leaving 9 bases between them. Germline V lookup: CDR1 LNHNV, CDR2 YYDKDF (reference sequence). This CDR3 has 16 amino acids. The CDR3 spells CATSRDASSSYNEQFF. The DNA of the CDR3 is TGTGCCACCAGCAGAGATGCGAGCAGCTCCTACAATGAGCAGTTCTTC.

This sequence joins TRBV7-2 and TRBJ1-5, with D uncertain. CDR1 and CDR2 from the germline V gene are SGHTA and FQGNSA. Trimming took 0 bases from V and 7 from J, leaving 13 bases between them. CDR3 size: 15 residues. Here the CDR3 reads CASSLAVGGSQPQHF. The CDR3 DNA follows: TGTGCCAGCAGCTTAGCGGTCGGAGGGAGCCAGCCCCAGCATTTT.

This rearrangement joins TRBV25-1 to TRBJ2-1; 9 bases align to TRBD2. There are 15 residues in the CDR3. The V gene end was trimmed by 7 bases and the J gene end by 3 bases; junction bases not matched to a gene: 7. Germline loops: CDR1 MGHDK, CDR2 SYGVNS. This CDR3 reads CASKGSGSGYNEQFF. CDR3 in DNA: TGTGCCAGCAAGGGTAGCGGGAGTGGCTACAATGAGCAGTTCTTC. Using reference TRBV25-1 and TRBJ2-1 for the parts outside the CDR3, the full variable domain is EADIYQTPRYLVIGTGKKITLECSQTMGHDKMYWYQQDPGMELHLIHYSYGVNSTEKGDLSSESTVSRIRTEHFPLTLESARPSHTSQYLCASKGSGSGYNEQFFGPGTRLTVL.